The clone carrying this T cell receptor (beta chain) was seen a handful of times. Its antigen is currently unknown. Samples were sequenced at Survey level, maximum 500,000 reads. This table comes from immunoSEQ multiplex PCR, and its TCRdb copy is limited to in-frame clones, with some not included. The sample carries tens of thousands of clones, around 73% recorded once. This sample was taken from a study of pediatric ulcerative colitis. Notes on the study in general: Rectal pinch biopsies may have included blood-derived T cells, especially in patients with overt colitis. Rectal repertoires separated controls, mild-moderate and acute severe colitis. Compared with controls, ulcerative colitis showed greater blood-rectum clone sharing.

During colonoscopy, one to two rectal pinch biopsies were collected. The source is a boy between 10 and 17 years old with moderate ulcerative colitis. What was sequenced was gut tissue.

CDR3 in amino acids: CASSSGTSAGELFF. CDR3 DNA sequence: TGTGCCAGCAGCTCCGGGACATCGGCCGGGGAGCTGTTTTTT. This chain links TRBV7-9 with TRBJ2-2, with D possibly TRBD1 on 6 matching bases. The CDR3 is made up of 14 amino acids. V was cut by 4 bases and J by 6 bases, with 12 bases left in between. Germline V gives CDR1 SEHNR, CDR2 FQNEAQ (reference sequence).